The sequence of this TCR beta chain was determined in a study of T cells in tuberculosis. As for the study in general: T cells were selected with CD1B tetramers loaded with glucose monomycolate. Study-level points and caveats: Selection depended on which cryopreserved specimens were available. Active tuberculosis alpha repertoires lay closer to GMM-specific TCRs than controls'.

Trimming took 2 bases from V and 4 from J; bases not matched to a gene: 5. The CDR3 consists of 16 residues. From germline, CDR1 is SGDLS and CDR2 YYNGEE. Sequencing used immunoSEQ multiplex PCR; TCRdb keeps in-frame clones, though not all of them. The sample lists roughly 30,000 clones; roughly nine tenths were seen once. With respect to this clone: Its antigen remains unknown.

What was sequenced was PBMCs. The TCR sequence derives from a donor aged 10-29 years with latent tuberculosis or without tuberculosis infection. The J gene is TRBJ2-3, the V gene TRBV9; 12 bases agree with TRBD2. The CDR3 loop reads CASSVPSGGGPDTQYF. For the CDR3, the DNA is TGTGCCAGCAGCGTCCCTAGCGGGGGGGGACCAGATACGCAGTATTTT.